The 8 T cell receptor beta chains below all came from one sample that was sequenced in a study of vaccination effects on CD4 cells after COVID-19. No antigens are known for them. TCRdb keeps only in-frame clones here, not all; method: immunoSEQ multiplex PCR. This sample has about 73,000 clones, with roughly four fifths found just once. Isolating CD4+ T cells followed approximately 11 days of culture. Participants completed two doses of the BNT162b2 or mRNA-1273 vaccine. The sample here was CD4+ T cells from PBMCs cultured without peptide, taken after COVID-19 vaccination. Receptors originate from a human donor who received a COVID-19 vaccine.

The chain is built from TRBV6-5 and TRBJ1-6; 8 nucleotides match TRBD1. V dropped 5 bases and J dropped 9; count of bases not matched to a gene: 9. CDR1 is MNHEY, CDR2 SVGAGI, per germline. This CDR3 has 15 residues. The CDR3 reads CASSTITGGPSPLHF. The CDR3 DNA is TGTGCCAGCAGTACCATAACAGGGGGACCTTCACCCCTCCACTTT.

For the CDR3, the DNA is TGTGCCAGCTCACCCGACAGGGAAGGACACGAGCAGTACGTC. It codes for CASSPDREGHEQYV. This rearrangement joins TRBV18 to TRBJ2-7, with 7 bases identical to TRBD1. The CDR3 totals 14 residues. Germline V gene sequence: CDR1 KGHSH, CDR2 LQKENI. The junction had 7 bases not matched to a gene; V was cut back by 3 bases and J by 5 bases.

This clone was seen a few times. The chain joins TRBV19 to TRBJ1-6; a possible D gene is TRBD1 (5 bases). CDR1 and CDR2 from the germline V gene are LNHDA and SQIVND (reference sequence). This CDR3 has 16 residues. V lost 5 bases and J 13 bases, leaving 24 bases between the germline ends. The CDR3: CASSSSGPASAMPLHF. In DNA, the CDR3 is TGTGCCAGTAGTTCCTCGGGACCCGCTAGTGCGATGCCCCTCCACTTT.

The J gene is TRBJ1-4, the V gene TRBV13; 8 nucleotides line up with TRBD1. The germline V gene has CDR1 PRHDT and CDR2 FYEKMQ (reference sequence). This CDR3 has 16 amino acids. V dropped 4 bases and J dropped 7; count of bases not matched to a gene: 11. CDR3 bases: TGTGCCAGCAGCTCGCGCCTTCAGGGGGCACGTGAAAAACTGTTTTTT. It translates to CASSSRLQGAREKLFF.

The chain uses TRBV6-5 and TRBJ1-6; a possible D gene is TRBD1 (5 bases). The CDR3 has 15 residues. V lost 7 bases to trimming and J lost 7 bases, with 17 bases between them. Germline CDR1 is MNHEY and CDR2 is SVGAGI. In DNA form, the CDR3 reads TGTGCCAGCACCACATCGGACACGGGCAATTCACCCCTCCACTTT. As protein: CASTTSDTGNSPLHF.

CDR3 nucleotide sequence: TGTGCCAGCAGCCAAGTTTACGGGGGCGAAAAACTGTTTTTT. This translates into CASSQVYGGEKLFF. The chain links TRBV3-1 (or the pseudogene TRBV3-2) to TRBJ1-4, with a weak D call TRBD1 (6 bases). The CDR3 has 14 amino acids. Germline CDR1 and CDR2: LGHDT and YNNKEL (reference sequence). Trimming removed 1 base at V and 8 bases at J, with 11 bases between.

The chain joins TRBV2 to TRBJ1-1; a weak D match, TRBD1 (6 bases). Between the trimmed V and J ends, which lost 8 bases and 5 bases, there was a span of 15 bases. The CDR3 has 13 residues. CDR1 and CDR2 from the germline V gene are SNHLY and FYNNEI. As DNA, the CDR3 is TGTGCCAGCGGAATTACAGGGTATACTGAAGCTTTCTTT. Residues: CASGITGYTEAFF.

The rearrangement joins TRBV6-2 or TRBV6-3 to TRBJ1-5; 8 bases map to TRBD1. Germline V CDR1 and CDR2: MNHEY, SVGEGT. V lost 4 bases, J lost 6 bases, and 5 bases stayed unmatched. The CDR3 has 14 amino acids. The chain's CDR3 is CASSSNRGAQPQHF. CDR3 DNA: TGTGCCAGCAGTTCCAACAGGGGGGCTCAGCCCCAGCATTTT.